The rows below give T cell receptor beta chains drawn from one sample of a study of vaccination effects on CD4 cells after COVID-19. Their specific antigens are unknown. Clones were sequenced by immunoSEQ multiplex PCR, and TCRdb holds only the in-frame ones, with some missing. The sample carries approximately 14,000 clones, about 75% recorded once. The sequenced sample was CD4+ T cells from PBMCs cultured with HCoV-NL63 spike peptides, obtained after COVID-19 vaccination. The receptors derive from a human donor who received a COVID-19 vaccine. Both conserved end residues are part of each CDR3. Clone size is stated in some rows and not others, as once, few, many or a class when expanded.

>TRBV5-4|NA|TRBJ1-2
CASSFPRGQGYGYTF
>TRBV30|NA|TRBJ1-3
CAWSVRTAGNTIYF
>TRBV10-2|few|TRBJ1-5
CASSRAGGSQPQHF
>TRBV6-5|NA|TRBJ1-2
CASSYVGGYGYTF
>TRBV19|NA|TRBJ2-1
CASSIRGVSEQFF
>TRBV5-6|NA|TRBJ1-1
CASSSYVANTEAFF
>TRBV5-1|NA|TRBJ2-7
CASSLQGHFSYEQYF
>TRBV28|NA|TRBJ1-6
CASSARDAAKGSPLHF
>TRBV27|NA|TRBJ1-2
CASSLSPSAVYGYTF
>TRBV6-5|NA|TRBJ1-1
CASSNTEAFF
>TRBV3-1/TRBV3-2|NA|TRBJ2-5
CASSQDWGPQETQYF
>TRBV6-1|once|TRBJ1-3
CASSEGLKGAIGNTIYF
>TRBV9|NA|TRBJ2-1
CASSVSAYNEQFF
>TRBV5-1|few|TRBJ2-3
CASSLAPGQADTQYF
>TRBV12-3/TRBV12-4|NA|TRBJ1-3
CASRRTVVNTIYF
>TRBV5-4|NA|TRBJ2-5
CASSSPRDRDRDQETQYF
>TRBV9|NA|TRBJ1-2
CASSVGPGHGYTF